The rows below give T cell receptor beta chains drawn from one sample of a study of shared clonotypes between healthy human individuals. This table comes from immunoSEQ multiplex PCR, and its TCRdb copy is limited to in-frame clones, with some not included. The top ten clones hold around 1.8% of a sample with hundreds of thousands of clones, around 78% of them seen once. The sequencing sample was made of memory CD4+ T cells sorted from blood. The source is a woman aged 30 to 39 in good health. The CDR3 runs from the conserved cysteine through the conserved F or W. The D gene is left open where the match is weak. Size is stated for part of the rows, as once, few or many counts, or as a class when the clone is expanded.

clone_size	v_call	d_call	j_call	cdr3_length	cdr3_aa	cdr3_nt
few	TRBV5-1	TRBD1	TRBJ2-1	15	CASSPTGVPYNEQFF	TGCGCCAGCAGCCCGACAGGGGTACCCTACAATGAGCAGTTCTTC
once	TRBV7-9	-	TRBJ1-5	14	CASSSDGTNQPQHF	TGTGCCAGCAGCTCAGACGGGACGAATCAGCCCCAGCATTTT
-	TRBV5-1	-	TRBJ2-1	15	CASSLAEGLDNEQFF	TGCGCCAGCAGCCTCGCGGAGGGATTGGACAATGAGCAGTTCTTC
-	TRBV25-1	TRBD1	TRBJ2-7	14	CASTTGGAVHEQYF	TGTGCCAGCACTACAGGGGGCGCGGTCCACGAGCAGTACTTC
-	TRBV9	TRBD2	TRBJ2-7	15	CASSVGGTSLYEQYF	TGTGCCAGCAGCGTCGGCGGGACTAGCTTGTACGAGCAGTACTTC
-	TRBV5-4	TRBD1	TRBJ2-7	15	CASSLAGTGGLEQYF	TGTGCCAGCAGCTTGGCCGGGACAGGGGGCCTCGAGCAGTACTTC
-	TRBV2	TRBD2	TRBJ2-1	13	CASSALAGGQGFF	TGTGCCAGCAGTGCACTAGCGGGAGGACAAGGGTTCTTC
-	TRBV25-1	TRBD1	TRBJ2-2	16	CASRPIRDRGLGELFF	TGTGCCAGCAGACCTATCCGGGACAGGGGCCTCGGGGAGCTGTTTTTT
few	TRBV5-1	-	TRBJ2-7	16	CASSLGPSRDLSEQYF	TGCGCCAGCAGCTTGGGCCCCTCGCGGGACCTTTCCGAGCAGTACTTC
-	TRBV5-4	-	TRBJ2-5	12	CASSQQGETQYF	TGTGCCAGCAGCCAGCAGGGAGAGACCCAGTACTTC
-	TRBV6-4	TRBD1	TRBJ2-6	18	CASSEGQGASSGANVLTF	TGTGCCAGCAGTGAAGGACAGGGGGCGAGCTCTGGGGCCAACGTCCTGACTTTC
once	TRBV6-5	TRBD1	TRBJ1-1	14	CASSPGQTSGEAFF	TGTGCCAGCAGCCCGGGACAGACTAGTGGTGAAGCTTTCTTT
-	TRBV4-2	-	TRBJ2-2	15	CASSQDIGNTGELFF	TGTGCCAGCAGCCAAGACATCGGGAACACCGGGGAGCTGTTTTTT
-	TRBV5-1	TRBD2	TRBJ2-2	16	CASSWIAGENTGELFF	TGCGCCAGCAGCTGGATAGCGGGAGAGAACACCGGGGAGCTGTTTTTT
-	TRBV19	-	TRBJ1-1	13	CASSSRAYTEAFF	TGTGCCAGTAGTTCTCGGGCCTACACTGAAGCTTTCTTT
-	TRBV2	-	TRBJ1-4	17	CASSQQTSWGSNEKLFF	TGTGCCAGCAGCCAACAAACGTCCTGGGGTTCTAATGAAAAACTGTTTTTT
few	TRBV5-1	-	TRBJ2-3	14	CASSIGQSTDTQYF	TGCGCCAGCAGTATTGGTCAGTCCACAGATACGCAGTATTTT
-	TRBV6-5	-	TRBJ2-7	14	CATQIRTRPYEQYF	TGTGCCACCCAGATTCGGACTCGGCCCTACGAGCAGTACTTC
-	TRBV28	-	TRBJ2-5	13	CASSRAYQETQYF	TGTGCCAGCAGTCGGGCCTACCAAGAGACCCAGTACTTC
-	TRBV19	-	TRBJ2-1	15	CASSRPGLQMDEQFF	TGTGCCAGTAGTAGACCGGGACTCCAAATGGATGAGCAGTTCTTC
-	TRBV5-1	TRBD2	TRBJ2-3	18	CASSLEGLAGGPADTQYF	TGCGCCAGCAGCTTGGAAGGACTAGCGGGAGGGCCCGCAGATACGCAGTATTTT
-	TRBV5-1	TRBD2	TRBJ2-7	17	CASSTGTSGRAIYEQYF	TGCGCCAGCAGCACTGGGACTAGCGGGAGGGCCATATACGAGCAGTACTTC
-	TRBV19	TRBD2	TRBJ2-5	16	CASSKRTSGSMETQYF	TGTGCCAGTAGCAAAAGGACTAGCGGGAGTATGGAGACCCAGTACTTC
-	TRBV29-1	-	TRBJ2-2	13	CSVSGGGPGELFF	TGCAGCGTCTCCGGGGGAGGCCCCGGGGAGCTGTTTTTT
-	TRBV15	-	TRBJ2-1	15	CATNKKDGPYNEQFF	TGTGCCACCAACAAAAAGGACGGCCCCTACAATGAGCAGTTCTTC
-	TRBV7-2	TRBD2	TRBJ2-7	13	CASSPMTSGEQYF	TGTGCCAGCAGCCCCATGACTAGCGGCGAGCAGTACTTC
-	TRBV6-1	-	TRBJ2-5	12	CASIGRSRAQYF	TGTGCCAGCATTGGCCGCAGCCGGGCCCAGTACTTC
-	TRBV19	-	TRBJ1-2	10	CASSRGGYTF	TGTGCCAGTAGTAGGGGCGGCTACACCTTC
-	TRBV7-9	-	TRBJ1-2	12	CASSLDGNGYTF	TGTGCCAGCAGCTTAGACGGGAATGGCTACACCTTC
once	TRBV18	-	TRBJ1-1	13	CASSPTVNTEAFF	TGTGCCAGCTCACCAACAGTGAACACTGAAGCTTTCTTT
-	TRBV5-1	TRBD2	TRBJ2-1	20	CASSLMGLAGGGVSYNEQFF	TGCGCCAGCAGCTTAATGGGACTAGCGGGAGGGGGTGTTTCCTACAATGAGCAGTTCTTC
-	TRBV5-4	-	TRBJ2-7	13	CASSLDRDYEQYF	TGTGCCAGCAGCTTGGACAGGGACTACGAGCAGTACTTC
-	TRBV19	-	TRBJ2-1	15	CASSMASAPYNEQFF	TGTGCCAGTAGTATGGCTAGCGCGCCCTACAATGAGCAGTTCTTC
once	TRBV5-1	-	TRBJ2-3	13	CASKREGTDTQYF	TGCGCCAGCAAGAGGGAGGGCACAGATACGCAGTATTTT
-	TRBV20-1	-	TRBJ1-2	11	CSAREPYGYTF	TGCAGTGCCAGGGAACCCTATGGCTACACCTTC
-	TRBV5-1	-	TRBJ2-7	14	CASSSSLSTYEQYF	TGCGCCAGCAGCTCCTCCCTGAGCACCTACGAGCAGTACTTC
-	TRBV27	-	TRBJ1-4	13	CASSPTTREKLFF	TGTGCCAGCAGTCCCACTACCCGGGAAAAACTGTTTTTT
many	TRBV5-5	TRBD1	TRBJ2-7	14	CASSPRDSLYEQYF	TGTGCCAGCAGCCCCCGGGACAGCCTCTACGAGCAGTACTTC
-	TRBV5-1	-	TRBJ1-5	14	CASSLDQGHQPQHF	TGCGCCAGCAGCTTGGACCAGGGTCATCAGCCCCAGCATTTT
-	TRBV7-6	-	TRBJ2-1	14	CASSLGHAYNEQFF	TGTGCCAGCAGCCTGGGGCATGCCTACAATGAGCAGTTCTTC
once	TRBV2	-	TRBJ1-2	15	CASNVLGGVKYGYTF	TGTGCCAGCAACGTTCTGGGAGGGGTGAAGTATGGCTACACCTTC
-	TRBV18	-	TRBJ2-2	15	CASSPGVIRTGELFF	TGTGCCAGCTCACCGGGGGTTATCCGAACCGGGGAGCTGTTTTTT
-	TRBV27	TRBD1	TRBJ1-5	17	CASSPKATGLSNQPQHF	TGTGCCAGCAGTCCCAAAGCGACAGGGTTAAGCAATCAGCCCCAGCATTTT
-	TRBV7-2	TRBD1	TRBJ2-7	14	CASSGRQGSSEQYF	TGTGCCAGCAGCGGTCGACAGGGTTCGAGCGAGCAGTACTTC
few	TRBV28	TRBD1	TRBJ1-1	13	CASGGGQGLGAFF	TGTGCCAGCGGCGGGGGACAGGGGCTGGGAGCTTTCTTT
-	TRBV28	-	TRBJ1-5	12	CASSSLYQPQHF	TGTGCCAGCAGTTCTCTTTATCAGCCCCAGCATTTT
-	TRBV6-1	TRBD1	TRBJ1-5	15	CASSEFRTGPQPQHF	TGTGCCAGCAGTGAATTCAGGACAGGGCCTCAGCCCCAGCATTTT
-	TRBV6-5	-	TRBJ1-1	13	CASSYSRGTEAFF	TGTGCCAGCAGTTACTCCCGGGGTACTGAAGCTTTCTTT
-	TRBV2	-	TRBJ1-2	12	CASRGGSYGYTF	TGTGCCAGCAGAGGGGGGTCCTATGGCTACACCTTC
-	TRBV20-1	-	TRBJ1-4	11	CSARVNEKLFF	TGCAGTGCTAGAGTTAATGAAAAACTGTTTTTT
-	TRBV28	-	TRBJ2-7	12	CASSRPRWEQYF	TGTGCCAGCAGCCGCCCGCGGTGGGAGCAGTACTTC
-	TRBV5-4	-	TRBJ2-5	13	CASRSRGGSEQYF	TGTGCCAGCAGATCCCGCGGGGGCTCCGAACAGTACTTC
-	TRBV14	TRBD1	TRBJ1-2	15	CASSRPGTGADGYTF	TGTGCCAGCAGCCGTCCCGGGACAGGGGCTGATGGCTACACCTTC